This T cell receptor beta chain stems from a study of blood T cells in healthy people across ages. No fewer than 5 micrograms of total RNA were isolated from every sample. A second PCR, run for about 7 to 11 cycles, used a sample-barcoded 5' primer plus a J-beta primer mix. Each cDNA molecule received a tag from a template-switch adaptor that had 12 random nucleotides. TCRdb reprocessed the 5' RACE reads with MiXCR, giving one entry per CDR3 protein. Of about 800,000 distinct CDR3 sequences in the sample, roughly 50% are singletons; the top ten hold about 20%. CDR3 length equals 11 residues. Trimming took off 6 bases at V and 7 bases at J, with 9 bases between the two ends.

The TCR sequence derives from a man aged 25-40 years in good health. Material for sequencing was blood. This chain joins TRBV12-3 or TRBV12-4 and TRBJ2-5, with D uncertain. The CDR3 spells CASREGGTQYF. CDR3 coding DNA: TGTGCCAGCAGGGAAGGTGGGACCCAGTACTTC.